The sequence of this T cell receptor beta chain was determined in a study of post-analysis software for immune sequencing data. Prepared libraries of TCR beta cDNA carried unique molecular identifiers. MiXCR, applied by TCRdb to the PCR reads, yields one record per CDR3 protein. The table includes around 190,000 distinct CDR3 sequences, around 30% detected once. Study observations and caveats: Diversity measured as normalized Chao1 was significantly lower in multiple sclerosis patients than in controls. Patients carried a handful of TRBV segments more frequently than controls did, and TRBV5-6, TRBV5-1 and TRBV20-1 were among them.

CDR3 size: 12 residues. The V end was cut by 4 bases, the J end by 10 bases, with 8 bases between. The germline V gene has CDR1 SEHNR and CDR2 FQNEAQ (reference sequence). This clonotype came up many times. Its antigen is undetermined. The source material was blood. This TCR derives from a girl aged 2 to 17 with multiple sclerosis. The chain links TRBV7-9 to TRBJ1-6; maybe TRBD1 (5 bases). This CDR3 is CASSWGESPLHF. Written as DNA, the CDR3 is TGTGCCAGCAGCTGGGGGGAATCACCCCTCCACTTT.